The 2 T cell receptor beta chains below come from one sample, sequenced in a study of CD8 T cell repertoires and HIV-1 epitope variants. Here immunoSEQ multiplex PCR was the method, and the copy in TCRdb shows in-frame clones only, minus some. The table includes 5,200 or so clones, approximately 67% detected once. What these receptors recognize is not known. The sequencing input was cultured CD8+ T cells derived from PBMCs. These receptors all come from a male donor with HIV.

The chain recombines TRBV5-1 with TRBJ2-3, with D maybe TRBD2 (5 bases). Germline values: CDR1 SGHRS, CDR2 YFSETQ. V lost 0 bases, J lost 0 bases, and 8 bases lay in between. CDR3 length: 15 amino acids. The CDR3 DNA reads TGCGCCAGCAGCTTGGGAGCGGCTAGCACAGATACGCAGTATTTT. Translated: CASSLGAASTDTQYF.

The V and J genes are TRBV6-1 and TRBJ2-7; 7 nucleotides align to TRBD1. CDR3 length: 15 residues. J gave up 3 bases and V 1 base, and 6 bases lay outside the gene matches. The V gene's germline CDR1 is MNHNS and CDR2 SASEGT. Here the CDR3 DNA reads TGTGCCAGCAGTGAAGGGGCAGGGGGTGTCTACGAGCAGTACTTC. This gives the protein CASSEGAGGVYEQYF.